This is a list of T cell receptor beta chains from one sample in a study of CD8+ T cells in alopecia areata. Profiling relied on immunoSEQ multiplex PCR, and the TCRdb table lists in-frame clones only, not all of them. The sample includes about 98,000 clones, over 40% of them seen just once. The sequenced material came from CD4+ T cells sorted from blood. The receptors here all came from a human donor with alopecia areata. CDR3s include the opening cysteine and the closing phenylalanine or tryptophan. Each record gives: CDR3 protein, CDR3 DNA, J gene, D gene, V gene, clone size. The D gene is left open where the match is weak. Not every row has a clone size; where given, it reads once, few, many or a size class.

CASSRQVPYGYTF,TGTGCCAGTAGTCGACAGGTTCCCTATGGCTACACCTTC,TRBJ1-2,-,TRBV19,few
CASSRLGTDTQYF,TGTGCCAGCAGCCGGCTAGGCACAGATACGCAGTATTTT,TRBJ2-3,-,TRBV14,-
CSVIGSGELFF,TGCAGCGTTATTGGGTCCGGGGAGCTGTTTTTT,TRBJ2-2,-,TRBV29-1,-
CASSFEGETQYF,TGCGCCAGCAGCTTCGAGGGAGAGACCCAGTACTTC,TRBJ2-5,-,TRBV5-1,-
CAWRRTHHGYTF,TGTGCCTGGAGAAGAACACACCATGGCTACACCTTC,TRBJ1-2,-,TRBV30,few
CSVREGSQPQHF,TGCAGCGTAAGGGAGGGTAGCCAGCCCCAGCATTTT,TRBJ1-5,-,TRBV29-1,-
CASRVRDYEQYF,TGTGCCAGCAGGGTCAGAGACTACGAGCAGTACTTC,TRBJ2-7,-,TRBV6-1,-
CSVEDGTDTQYF,TGCAGCGTGGAGGACGGCACAGATACGCAGTATTTT,TRBJ2-3,-,TRBV29-1,few
CASSLRGETQYF,TGTGCCAGCAGCTTACGTGGAGAGACCCAGTACTTC,TRBJ2-5,-,TRBV7-7,-
CASRTGLSNTGELFF,TGTGCCAGCAGAACAGGGTTATCGAACACCGGGGAGCTGTTTTTT,TRBJ2-2,-,TRBV4-2,-
CASSPGLAGSEQFF,TGCGCCAGCAGCCCGGGACTAGCGGGGTCTGAGCAGTTCTTC,TRBJ2-1,TRBD2,TRBV5-1,-
CASSLQRLGEQYF,TGCGCCAGCAGCTTGCAAAGGTTGGGTGAGCAGTACTTC,TRBJ2-7,-,TRBV5-1,-
CSVPGQGSYGYTF,TGCAGCGTCCCGGGACAGGGCAGTTATGGCTACACCTTC,TRBJ1-2,TRBD1,TRBV29-1,few
CALTGGHEQFF,TGTGCCTTGACAGGGGGGCATGAGCAGTTCTTC,TRBJ2-1,TRBD1,TRBV30,few
CAWSPLNEQFF,TGTGCCTGGAGTCCGTTGAATGAGCAGTTCTTC,TRBJ2-1,-,TRBV30,few
CSVSGATVPNEQFF,TGCAGCGTTTCAGGGGCGACGGTCCCCAATGAGCAGTTCTTC,TRBJ2-1,-,TRBV29-1,few
CSVEERGDTQYF,TGCAGCGTTGAAGAAAGGGGTGATACGCAGTATTTT,TRBJ2-3,-,TRBV29-1,few
CASSQDGRTQGYNEQFF,TGTGCCAGCAGCCAGGATGGACGGACCCAGGGGTACAATGAGCAGTTCTTC,TRBJ2-1,-,TRBV4-2,few
CASSQAPGLNSYEQYF,TGCGCCAGCAGCCAAGCTCCGGGACTCAACTCCTACGAGCAGTACTTC,TRBJ2-7,-,TRBV4-1,few
CSVEGRVGVNEQFF,TGCAGCGTTGAAGGGCGAGTGGGCGTCAATGAGCAGTTCTTC,TRBJ2-1,-,TRBV29-1,-
CAWGHYYEQYF,TGTGCCTGGGGGCATTACTACGAGCAGTACTTC,TRBJ2-7,-,TRBV30,-
CASSLVPYEQYF,TGTGCCAGCAGTTTAGTCCCCTACGAGCAGTACTTC,TRBJ2-7,-,TRBV28,few
CSVVEGATGANVLTF,TGCAGCGTTGTTGAGGGGGCGACGGGGGCCAACGTCCTGACTTTC,TRBJ2-6,TRBD1,TRBV29-1,-
CASSLAFDTQYF,TGTGCCAGCAGCTTAGCGTTCGATACGCAGTATTTT,TRBJ2-3,-,TRBV7-2,-
CAWSGTLPGQDF,TGTGCCTGGAGCGGAACCTTACCGGGACAGGATTTT,TRBJ1-4,TRBD1,TRBV30,-
CASGTGSRDIQYF,TGTGCCAGTGGGACGGGGAGCCGGGACATTCAGTACTTC,TRBJ2-4,-,TRBV9,-
CSAKKGTRDTTYEQYF,TGCAGCGCAAAAAAGGGAACCCGGGACACAACGTACGAGCAGTACTTC,TRBJ2-7,-,TRBV29-1,-
CAWSSDSRDTQYF,TGTGCCTGGAGTTCTGACTCCAGAGATACGCAGTATTTT,TRBJ2-3,-,TRBV30,-
CSGGSGTGNEQYF,TGCAGCGGGGGCTCCGGGACAGGGAACGAGCAGTACTTC,TRBJ2-7,TRBD1,TRBV29-1,few
CACSSSIGGEQYF,TGTGCTTGCTCCTCGAGTATTGGTGGGGAGCAGTACTTC,TRBJ2-7,-,TRBV30,-
CASSPNSYEQYF,TGTGCCAGCAGCCCGAACAGCTACGAGCAGTACTTC,TRBJ2-7,-,TRBV28,few
CASSLSRLDTQYF,TGTGCCAGCAGCTTATCACGGTTGGATACGCAGTATTTT,TRBJ2-3,-,TRBV7-3,many
CACSDDTEAFF,TGTGCCTGCTCCGACGACACTGAAGCTTTCTTT,TRBJ1-1,-,TRBV30,-
CASSFSGVHTGELFF,TGTGCCAGCAGTTTTTCGGGGGTTCACACCGGGGAGCTGTTTTTT,TRBJ2-2,-,TRBV27,-
CASSYSGRETQYF,TGTGCCAGCAGTTATAGCGGGCGAGAGACCCAGTACTTC,TRBJ2-5,TRBD2,TRBV6-5,few
CSASRYNEQFF,TGCAGTGCTAGTAGATACAATGAGCAGTTCTTC,TRBJ2-1,-,TRBV20-1,-
CASSPWNSAPDEQFF,TGTGCCAGCAGCCCCTGGAACTCCGCTCCCGATGAGCAGTTCTTC,TRBJ2-1,-,TRBV7-8,few
CSVAYQLNTEAFF,TGCAGCGTTGCTTACCAGCTGAACACTGAAGCTTTCTTT,TRBJ1-1,-,TRBV29-1,few
CASSHNRDVYGYTF,TGTGCCAGCAGTCACAACAGGGATGTCTATGGCTACACCTTC,TRBJ1-2,-,TRBV27,-
CSASSGPPYEQYF,TGCAGCGCTTCTAGCGGGCCTCCCTACGAGCAGTACTTC,TRBJ2-7,TRBD2,TRBV29-1,-
CASSPGPRFHNEQFF,TGTGCCAGCAGCCCGGGACCTAGGTTTCACAATGAGCAGTTCTTC,TRBJ2-1,-,TRBV7-8,-
CAWRTRRTNSPLHF,TGTGCCTGGAGAACTAGACGGACGAATTCACCCCTCCACTTT,TRBJ1-6,-,TRBV30,-
CASSLDSERSPLHF,TGTGCCAGCAGCTTGGACAGCGAACGTTCACCCCTCCACTTT,TRBJ1-6,-,TRBV5-4,-
CSAGGVRTGELFF,TGCAGCGCAGGGGGGGTTCGGACCGGGGAGCTGTTTTTT,TRBJ2-2,-,TRBV29-1,few
CASSERGTGDNQPQHF,TGTGCCAGCAGTGAGCGCGGGACAGGGGACAATCAGCCCCAGCATTTT,TRBJ1-5,TRBD1,TRBV2,-
CASSLAVVREGGEKLFF,TGTGCCAGCAGCTTAGCGGTTGTAAGGGAGGGCGGTGAAAAACTGTTTTTT,TRBJ1-4,-,TRBV7-2,many
CSVRAIRGTGELFF,TGCAGCGTTCGGGCTATCAGGGGCACCGGGGAGCTGTTTTTT,TRBJ2-2,-,TRBV29-1,-
CASSLGRRSSYNEQFF,TGTGCCAGCAGCTTAGGGCGGAGGAGCTCCTACAATGAGCAGTTCTTC,TRBJ2-1,-,TRBV11-1,-
CASSPAGRSTEAFF,TGTGCCAGCAGCCCAGCGGGTAGGAGCACTGAAGCTTTCTTT,TRBJ1-1,-,TRBV14,many
CSARGNAGNTIYF,TGCAGCGCCAGGGGAAATGCTGGAAACACCATATATTTT,TRBJ1-3,-,TRBV29-1,few
CAWRVPGATEAFF,TGTGCCTGGAGGGTCCCAGGGGCCACTGAAGCTTTCTTT,TRBJ1-1,-,TRBV30,-
CSVDGTQEDETQYF,TGCAGCGTTGATGGGACACAAGAGGACGAGACCCAGTACTTC,TRBJ2-5,-,TRBV29-1,-
CSVGKGGEAFF,TGCAGCGTGGGAAAAGGGGGTGAAGCTTTCTTT,TRBJ1-1,-,TRBV29-1,-